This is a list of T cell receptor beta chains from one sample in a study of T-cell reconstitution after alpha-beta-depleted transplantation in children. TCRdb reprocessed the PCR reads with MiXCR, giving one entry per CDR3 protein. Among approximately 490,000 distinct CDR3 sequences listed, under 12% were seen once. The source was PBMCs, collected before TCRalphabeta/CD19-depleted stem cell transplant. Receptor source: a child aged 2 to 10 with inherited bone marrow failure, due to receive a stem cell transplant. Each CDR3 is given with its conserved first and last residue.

CDR3 protein: CASSPDLGNRREKFYEQYF
CDR3 length: 19
V gene: TRBV28
J gene: TRBJ2-7

CDR3 protein: CAISDPRLASSYEQYF
CDR3 length: 16
V gene: TRBV10-3
J gene: TRBJ2-7

CDR3 protein: CASSERDRDGGIQYF
CDR3 length: 15
V gene: TRBV25-1
J gene: TRBJ2-4

CDR3 protein: CSVHPNYGYTF
CDR3 length: 11
V gene: TRBV29-1
J gene: TRBJ1-2

CDR3 protein: CASSNTGQYPAYEQYF
CDR3 length: 16
V gene: TRBV5-1
J gene: TRBJ2-7

CDR3 protein: CASSLIQGSYGYTF
CDR3 length: 14
V gene: TRBV7-2
J gene: TRBJ1-2

CDR3 protein: CATTRTSGNNEQFF
CDR3 length: 14
V gene: TRBV19
J gene: TRBJ2-1

CDR3 protein: CSDQGADSYGYTF
CDR3 length: 13
V gene: TRBV29-1
J gene: TRBJ1-2

CDR3 protein: CASSFVWASGIAGELFF
CDR3 length: 17
V gene: TRBV5-1
J gene: TRBJ2-2

CDR3 protein: CASSENEGSARYTGELFF
CDR3 length: 18
V gene: TRBV2
J gene: TRBJ2-2

CDR3 protein: CASSDFTGGSPLHF
CDR3 length: 14
V gene: TRBV6-1
J gene: TRBJ1-6

CDR3 protein: CASDSGRGHEQYF
CDR3 length: 13
V gene: TRBV25-1
J gene: TRBJ2-7

CDR3 protein: CAWRKGLAGPNEQFF
CDR3 length: 15
V gene: TRBV30
J gene: TRBJ2-1

CDR3 protein: CSAAGTTGPSTDTQYF
CDR3 length: 16
V gene: TRBV29-1
J gene: TRBJ2-3

CDR3 protein: CASSNSGSQFF
CDR3 length: 11
V gene: TRBV12-3/TRBV12-4
J gene: TRBJ2-1

CDR3 protein: CASSQDHSDRSGGYTF
CDR3 length: 16
V gene: TRBV4-3
J gene: TRBJ1-2

CDR3 protein: CASRSRDRGGITDTQYF
CDR3 length: 17
V gene: TRBV23-1
J gene: TRBJ2-3

CDR3 protein: CASSLPGGPIHEQYF
CDR3 length: 15
V gene: TRBV28
J gene: TRBJ2-7

CDR3 protein: CASRSGTGSVYEQYF
CDR3 length: 15
V gene: TRBV27
J gene: TRBJ2-7

CDR3 protein: CATSRVDPGEQYF
CDR3 length: 13
V gene: TRBV15
J gene: TRBJ2-7

CDR3 protein: CASSLFGGTNYGYTF
CDR3 length: 15
V gene: TRBV27
J gene: TRBJ1-2

CDR3 protein: CASSLSVRAPQETQYF
CDR3 length: 16
V gene: TRBV12-3/TRBV12-4
J gene: TRBJ2-5

CDR3 protein: CASSIEGRTGELFF
CDR3 length: 14
V gene: TRBV5-1
J gene: TRBJ2-2

CDR3 protein: CSVEGGRSSYNEQFF
CDR3 length: 15
V gene: TRBV29-1
J gene: TRBJ2-1

CDR3 protein: CAISVRASAGQYF
CDR3 length: 13
V gene: TRBV10-3
J gene: TRBJ2-7

CDR3 protein: CASSLEGPYGYTF
CDR3 length: 13
V gene: TRBV5-1
J gene: TRBJ1-2

CDR3 protein: CASSLGRGMYGYTF
CDR3 length: 14
V gene: TRBV7-2
J gene: TRBJ1-2

CDR3 protein: CASSLALGRDRGSPLHF
CDR3 length: 17
V gene: TRBV7-9
J gene: TRBJ1-6

CDR3 protein: CASSSAQIQETQYF
CDR3 length: 14
V gene: TRBV5-4
J gene: TRBJ2-5

CDR3 protein: CASSYDGTGLF
CDR3 length: 11
V gene: TRBV2
J gene: TRBJ2-7

CDR3 protein: CASSPGFSGYYEQYF
CDR3 length: 15
V gene: TRBV5-1
J gene: TRBJ2-7

CDR3 protein: CSAWAREKLFF
CDR3 length: 11
V gene: TRBV20-1
J gene: TRBJ1-4

CDR3 protein: CASSQSYNYGYTF
CDR3 length: 13
V gene: TRBV14
J gene: TRBJ1-2

CDR3 protein: CASSRGQGIITEAFF
CDR3 length: 15
V gene: TRBV19
J gene: TRBJ1-1

CDR3 protein: CSARTSPDSYEQYF
CDR3 length: 14
V gene: TRBV20-1
J gene: TRBJ2-7

CDR3 protein: CASSPRLAGASYEQYF
CDR3 length: 16
V gene: TRBV7-2
J gene: TRBJ2-7

CDR3 protein: CASSYRGREMTQYF
CDR3 length: 14
V gene: TRBV28
J gene: TRBJ2-3

CDR3 protein: CASSSGTGGQETQYF
CDR3 length: 15
V gene: TRBV5-1
J gene: TRBJ2-5

CDR3 protein: CASEGQGALYEQYF
CDR3 length: 14
V gene: TRBV28
J gene: TRBJ2-7

CDR3 protein: CASSLQIPTDFTSGNEQFF
CDR3 length: 19
V gene: TRBV27
J gene: TRBJ2-1

CDR3 protein: CASSPGLAGSWQFF
CDR3 length: 14
V gene: TRBV7-9
J gene: TRBJ2-1

CDR3 protein: CSVVPGVRNIQYF
CDR3 length: 13
V gene: TRBV29-1
J gene: TRBJ2-4

CDR3 protein: CSAVKRETIQYF
CDR3 length: 12
V gene: TRBV20-1
J gene: TRBJ2-4

CDR3 protein: CASSYAQGTPYNEQFF
CDR3 length: 16
V gene: TRBV6-2/TRBV6-3
J gene: TRBJ2-1

CDR3 protein: CASSLRSLSGANVLTF
CDR3 length: 16
V gene: TRBV7-2
J gene: TRBJ2-6

CDR3 protein: CASSPLVRDGELFF
CDR3 length: 14
V gene: TRBV3-1
J gene: TRBJ2-2

CDR3 protein: CAWSVGRTNTGELFF
CDR3 length: 15
V gene: TRBV30
J gene: TRBJ2-2

CDR3 protein: CSAPRTAQETQYF
CDR3 length: 13
V gene: TRBV20-1
J gene: TRBJ2-5

CDR3 protein: CASSPATLTINTGELFF
CDR3 length: 17
V gene: TRBV18
J gene: TRBJ2-2

CDR3 protein: CASSLLAGASYEQYF
CDR3 length: 15
V gene: TRBV5-1
J gene: TRBJ2-7

CDR3 protein: CASSLEIAGAYDRNEQFF
CDR3 length: 18
V gene: TRBV5-1
J gene: TRBJ2-1

CDR3 protein: CASSLDAGGRTGELFF
CDR3 length: 16
V gene: TRBV5-1
J gene: TRBJ2-2

CDR3 protein: CASIEGTEAFF
CDR3 length: 11
V gene: TRBV19
J gene: TRBJ1-1

CDR3 protein: CASSQDARSTDTQYF
CDR3 length: 15
V gene: TRBV3-1
J gene: TRBJ2-3

CDR3 protein: CASYRGLEPTEAFF
CDR3 length: 14
V gene: TRBV12-3/TRBV12-4
J gene: TRBJ1-1